The 9 T cell receptor beta chains given below trace back to one sample, sequenced in a study of metastatic and nonmetastatic thyroid tumors. TCRdb re-analyzed the PCR reads through MiXCR. The table records approximately 3,000 clones, about 39% of them present only once. None of the patients had undergone any treatment ahead of thyroid surgery. The material sequenced was tumor tissue. The receptors were sampled from a female donor with papillary thyroid cancer or a benign thyroid nodule (not recorded which). Some clones in this sample may be carry-over from other donors' samples.

The V and J genes are TRBV25-1 and TRBJ1-6; D is possibly TRBD1 (6 bases). Trimming stripped 5 bases from V and 6 bases from J, with 14 bases between. CDR1 is MGHDK and CDR2 is SYGVNS in the germline V gene. This CDR3 region has 15 residues. The CDR3, as DNA: TGTGCCAGCAGTTTCGGGGGGCGGACTAATTCACCCCTCCACTTT. Protein: CASSFGGRTNSPLHF.

In this sample, this clone turned up a few times. At the DNA level, this CDR3 is encoded by other sequences in the same sample as well. The gene calls are TRBV11-2 and TRBJ2-7; weak D call: TRBD2 (7 bases). With 0 bases removed from V and 7 bases from J, the gap between germline ends came to 16 bases. The CDR3 is made up of 15 amino acids. CDR1 is SGHAT, CDR2 FQNNGV, per germline. CDR3 residues: CASSLDPSGRGEQYF. CDR3 DNA: TGTGCCAGCAGCTTAGATCCTAGCGGAAGGGGGGAGCAGTACTTC.

The V and J genes are TRBV27 and TRBJ1-6; D is perhaps TRBD1 (5 bases). Trimming took off 5 bases at V and 10 bases at J, with 15 bases between the two ends. Germline CDR1 MNHEY, CDR2 SMNVEV (reference sequence). The length of the CDR3 is 14 residues. Here the CDR3 DNA reads TGTGCCAGCAGTAGCAGGGTGGGAAAGTCACCCCTCCACTTT. It yields the protein CASSSRVGKSPLHF.

The chain uses TRBV7-2 and TRBJ2-7, with D uncertain. CDR3 size: 15 residues. The germline CDR1 and CDR2 sequences are SGHTA and FQGNSA. V dropped 2 bases and J dropped 2 bases, with 13 bases sitting between them. DNA of the CDR3: TGTGCCAGCAGCTTAAACGGACCACTTACCTACGAGCAGTACTTC. Translating it yields CASSLNGPLTYEQYF.

V and J are TRBV20-1 and TRBJ2-7; D not certain. The CDR3 has 14 amino acids. Deletions cut 0 bases from V and 3 bases from J, with 12 bases between. The V gene's germline CDR1 is DFQATT and CDR2 SNEGSKA (reference sequence). CDR3 protein: CSARDAAGIYEQYF. CDR3 sequence (DNA): TGCAGTGCTAGAGATGCAGCCGGCATCTACGAGCAGTACTTC.

As for this clone: Other DNA variants within this sample encode the same CDR3. V and J are TRBV7-6 and TRBJ2-7; 10 nucleotides align to TRBD2. Trimming cost V 5 bases and J 3 bases; bases outside gene matches: 7. CDR1 is SGHVS, CDR2 FNYEAQ, per germline. This CDR3 is 15 amino acids long. The CDR3 DNA sequence: TGTGCCAGCAGCCTAAGCGGGGGGGGCCTCTACGAGCAGTACTTC. It is translated as CASSLSGGGLYEQYF.

This clone was picked up a small number of times. The gene calls are TRBV28 and TRBJ1-5; D possibly corresponds to TRBD1 (5 bases). The CDR3 covers 15 residues. V was cut by 6 bases and J by 5 bases, with 17 bases left in between. Germline V CDR1 and CDR2: MDHEN, SYDVKM. CDR3 nucleotide sequence: TGTGCCAGCAGGACCGGGACCCTCACAGATCAGCCCCAGCATTTT. Protein product: CASRTGTLTDQPQHF.

The chain is built from TRBV27 and TRBJ2-7; 11 bases agree with TRBD1. Germline CDR1 reads MNHEY; CDR2 reads SMNVEV (reference sequence). J gave up 6 bases and V 6 bases, and 7 bases lay outside the gene matches. This CDR3 is 14 amino acids long. The CDR3 spells CASSLLGQGAEQYF. CDR3 in DNA: TGTGCCAGCAGCCTCCTTGGACAGGGGGCCGAGCAGTACTTC.

J is TRBJ2-7 and V is TRBV7-2; D unresolved. This CDR3 has 12 amino acids. Trimming removed 1 base from V and 6 bases from J, with 7 bases in between. From germline, CDR1 is SGHTA and CDR2 FQGNSA. The CDR3 DNA reads TGTGCCAGCAGCTTAGGATATTCCGAGCAGTACTTC. This gives the protein CASSLGYSEQYF.